The rows below give T cell receptor beta chains drawn from one sample of a study of blood T cell repertoires in COVID-19. TCRdb's copy holds only in-frame clones and misses some; the assay was immunoSEQ multiplex PCR. The sample includes about 120,000 clones, 79% of them seen just once. Material for sequencing was peripheral blood. These receptors came from a middle-aged man with active or convalescent COVID-19. The CDR3 runs from the conserved cysteine through the conserved F or W. A D gene is named only where the DNA matches it firmly. For some rows the clone size is stated as once, few or many, or as a class when expanded; others skip it.

>TRBJ1-2|.|.|TRBV27
CASSLGGNENYGYTF
TGTGCCAGCAGTTTGGGGGGGAACGAAAACTATGGCTACACCTTC
>TRBJ2-7|.|.|TRBV4-1
CASSQVLVPGYEQYF
TGCGCCAGCAGCCAAGTGTTGGTACCCGGCTACGAGCAGTACTTC
>TRBJ2-1|.|few|TRBV29-1
CSVGASVIDEQFF
TGCAGCGTTGGGGCTAGCGTTATTGATGAGCAGTTCTTC
>TRBJ1-1|TRBD1|.|TRBV28
CASTGTGNTEAFF
TGTGCCAGCACAGGGACAGGAAACACTGAAGCTTTCTTT
>TRBJ2-7|.|once|TRBV5-1
CASSLHYEQYF
TGCGCCAGCAGCTTACACTACGAGCAGTACTTC
>TRBJ2-5|TRBD2|.|TRBV3-1/TRBV3-2
CASSPFNGAGGIRETQYF
TGTGCCAGCAGCCCGTTCAACGGAGCGGGAGGGATTAGGGAGACCCAGTACTTC
>TRBJ2-7|TRBD1|.|TRBV14
CASPNQSRGPDRGLARSSYEQYF
TGTGCCAGTCCCAACCAATCCCGGGGCCCGGACAGGGGGCTAGCCAGGAGCTCCTACGAGCAGTACTTC
>TRBJ2-1|TRBD2|.|TRBV10-1
CASSETSGSINEQFF
TGCGCCAGCAGTGAGACTAGCGGGAGTATCAATGAGCAGTTCTTC
>TRBJ1-4|.|.|TRBV3-1/TRBV3-2
CASSHREVLNEKLFF
TGTGCCAGCAGCCACCGGGAGGTCCTTAATGAAAAACTGTTTTTT
>TRBJ2-1|.|.|TRBV5-1
CASSLGAGVNEQFF
TGCGCCAGCAGCTTGGGTGCAGGGGTTAATGAGCAGTTCTTC
>TRBJ2-3|TRBD2|.|TRBV5-4
CASSPDGGGTDTQYF
TGTGCCAGCAGCCCGGATGGCGGGGGGACAGATACGCAGTATTTT
>TRBJ1-1|.|.|TRBV6-2/TRBV6-3
CASSSGTTLMNTEAFF
TGTGCCAGCAGCTCCGGGACAACGCTCATGAACACTGAAGCTTTCTTT
>TRBJ1-4|TRBD1|.|TRBV30
CAWGRGRTNEKLFF
TGTGCCTGGGGCAGGGGGAGAACTAATGAAAAACTGTTTTTT
>TRBJ2-3|.|.|TRBV7-9
CASSSLVWTDTQYF
TGTGCCAGCAGCTCCCTAGTGTGGACAGATACGCAGTATTTT
>TRBJ1-1|TRBD1|.|TRBV7-3
CASSPGQVNTEAFF
TGTGCCAGCAGCCCCGGACAGGTGAACACTGAAGCTTTCTTT
>TRBJ2-5|TRBD1|few|TRBV7-6
CASSFSSGDSQETQYF
TGTGCCAGCAGCTTTTCTTCCGGGGACAGTCAAGAGACCCAGTACTTC
>TRBJ2-5|TRBD2|.|TRBV11-3
CASSLRVDSGTETQYF
TGTGCCAGCAGCTTGAGGGTAGATAGCGGGACCGAGACCCAGTACTTC
>TRBJ2-3|TRBD1|few|TRBV30
CAWANRDRTLGTQYF
TGTGCCTGGGCGAACCGGGACAGGACCCTAGGTACGCAGTATTTT
>TRBJ2-1|TRBD1|.|TRBV9
CASSSGTAHNEQFF
TGTGCCAGCAGCAGTGGGACAGCCCACAATGAGCAGTTCTTC
>TRBJ2-5|.|.|TRBV5-8
CASRRQQETQYF
TGTGCCAGCAGACGACAGCAAGAGACCCAGTACTTC
>TRBJ2-5|.|.|TRBV7-2
CASSLGAGPETQYF
TGTGCCAGCAGCTTAGGGGCAGGGCCAGAGACCCAGTACTTC
>TRBJ2-1|.|few|TRBV7-2
CASSPRSSRLASNEQFF
TGTGCCAGCAGCCCCAGATCTAGTCGGCTAGCGAGCAATGAGCAGTTCTTC
>TRBJ1-2|.|.|TRBV28
CASTIPRGGYTF
TGTGCCAGCACGATCCCCAGGGGAGGCTACACCTTC
>TRBJ2-3|.|.|TRBV19
CASSIEGGTDTQYF
TGTGCCAGTAGTATAGAAGGGGGCACAGATACGCAGTATTTT
>TRBJ2-2|.|.|TRBV6-6
CASSPGQLTGELFF
TGTGCCAGCAGTCCTGGACAGCTGACCGGGGAGCTGTTTTTT
>TRBJ1-6|.|.|TRBV2
CASRLPGQDSPLHF
TGTGCCAGCAGACTACCGGGACAAGACTCACCCCTCCACTTT
>TRBJ2-7|.|.|TRBV4-3
CASSQGWQGPGYEQYF
TGCGCCAGCAGCCAAGGGTGGCAGGGCCCTGGATACGAGCAGTACTTC
>TRBJ2-7|.|.|TRBV5-6
CASSLGGYEQYF
TGTGCCAGCAGCTTAGGGGGCTACGAGCAGTACTTC
>TRBJ2-1|.|.|TRBV7-3
CASSWDFNNEQFF
TGTGCCAGCAGCTGGGACTTCAACAATGAGCAGTTCTTC
>TRBJ1-5|.|.|TRBV30
CAWTSATGHSNQPQHF
TGTGCCTGGACCTCGGCGACAGGCCATAGCAATCAGCCCCAGCATTTT
>TRBJ1-1|TRBD1|few|TRBV18
CASSPGTGIEAFF
TGTGCCAGCTCACCCGGGACAGGGATCGAAGCTTTCTTT
>TRBJ1-5|.|.|TRBV6-5
CASSYGGQPQHF
TGTGCCAGCAGTTACGGGGGCCAGCCCCAGCATTTT
>TRBJ2-5|TRBD1|once|TRBV29-1
CSVDRSGGPQSTQYF
TGCAGCGTTGACAGGTCAGGGGGCCCTCAATCGACCCAGTACTTC
>TRBJ1-6|TRBD1|.|TRBV5-5
CASNLRQGIGDSPLHF
TGTGCCAGCAACCTTCGACAGGGGATTGGGGATTCACCCCTCCACTTT
>TRBJ2-5|TRBD2|once|TRBV29-1
CSVTSGGGETQYF
TGCAGCGTCACTAGCGGGGGGGGAGAGACCCAGTACTTC
>TRBJ1-3|TRBD1|.|TRBV18
CASSPWTGGNTIYF
TGTGCCAGCTCCCCCTGGACAGGCGGAAACACCATATATTTT
>TRBJ1-1|TRBD1|.|TRBV6-2/TRBV6-3
CASSRDRVAFPGTEAFF
TGTGCCAGCAGCCGGGACAGGGTTGCTTTTCCGGGGACTGAAGCTTTCTTT
>TRBJ1-5|.|once|TRBV6-5
CASSYTGTQPQHF
TGTGCCAGCAGTTACACAGGGACTCAGCCCCAGCATTTT
>TRBJ2-3|.|.|TRBV12-3/TRBV12-4
CASSPGGTQYF
TGTGCCAGCAGTCCCGGGGGTACGCAGTATTTT
>TRBJ1-2|.|.|TRBV6-1
CASRHRKNYGYTF
TGTGCCAGCAGACACAGGAAGAACTATGGCTACACCTTC
>TRBJ2-5|TRBD2|.|TRBV5-6
CASSLMGLAGGHRGAQYF
TGTGCCAGCAGCTTGATGGGACTAGCGGGAGGCCACAGAGGAGCCCAGTACTTC
>TRBJ1-1|.|.|TRBV19
CASKKGLNTEAFF
TGTGCCAGTAAGAAGGGGCTGAACACTGAAGCTTTCTTT
>TRBJ1-5|.|.|TRBV19
CASGLRERSNQPQHF
TGTGCCAGTGGTTTGAGGGAGAGGAGCAATCAGCCCCAGCATTTT
>TRBJ1-6|.|.|TRBV19
CASSWLGRESPLHF
TGTGCCAGTAGTTGGCTGGGGCGGGAGTCACCCCTCCACTTT
>TRBJ2-5|TRBD2|.|TRBV5-1
CASSLRLAGGGETQYF
TGCGCCAGCAGCTTGAGACTAGCGGGAGGGGGAGAGACCCAGTACTTC
>TRBJ1-2|TRBD1|few|TRBV29-1
CVWKGGGYGYTF
TGCGTCTGGAAAGGGGGCGGGTATGGCTACACCTTC
>TRBJ2-6|.|once|TRBV10-2
CASDSGANVLTF
TGCGCCAGCGACTCGGGGGCCAACGTCCTGACTTTC
>TRBJ2-1|.|few|TRBV19
CASSRTLARPYNEQFF
TGTGCCAGTAGTCGGACCCTAGCCAGGCCCTACAATGAGCAGTTCTTC
>TRBJ1-5|TRBD1|.|TRBV6-5
CASSRQGTGQPQHF
TGTGCCAGCAGCCGACAGGGAACCGGTCAGCCCCAGCATTTT
>TRBJ1-2|TRBD1|many|TRBV27
CASSLSRGTGARYGYTF
TGTGCCAGCAGTTTATCGAGGGGGACAGGGGCGAGGTATGGCTACACCTTC